The 29 T cell receptor beta chains reported below all come from one sample, sequenced in a study of CXCR3-negative and CXCR3-positive naive CD8 T cells. Whole-study findings and limits: Higher TRB CDR3 hydrophobicity marked CXCR3-positive naive cells relative to CXCR3-negative naive cells.

TRB cDNA was prepared as libraries by UMI-labeled 5' RACE. TCRdb reprocessed the 5' RACE reads and stores each CDR3 protein as one record, lacking DNA. The sample is made up of 150,000 to 180,000 distinct CDR3 sequences, and the top ten hold approximately 0.5% of it. The antigens these receptors bind are not known. Material for sequencing was naive CXCR3+ CD8+ T cells from blood. As to subset: CD45RO-CCR7+CD27+CD95- naive CD8+ T cells expressing CXCR3 (TNR3+). The source is a human donor in good health. Some clones in this sample may be carry-over from other donors' samples.

The gene calls are TRBV6-2 or TRBV6-3 and TRBJ2-5; TCRdb indicates TRBD2, and absent DNA this call remains unverified. CDR1 is MNHEY and CDR2 is SVGEGT in the germline V gene. The CDR3 consists of 13 residues. CDR3 region: CASSTTSSETQYF.

This chain connects TRBV9 to TRBJ2-3; TCRdb's assignment of TRBD1 cannot be checked, as there is no DNA. Germline CDR1 reads SGDLS; CDR2 reads YYNGEE. The CDR3 has 13 amino acids. The CDR3 sequence: CASSVGGRGAQYF.

The genes are TRBV7-3 and TRBJ1-1. Germline V lookup: CDR1 SGHTA, CDR2 FQGTGA. The CDR3 is 13 amino acids. CDR3: CASSSTMNTEAFF. The whole variable domain, filled in from reference TRBV7-3 and TRBJ1-1, reads GAGVSQTPSNKVTEKGKYVELRCDPISGHTALYWYRQSLGQGPEFLIYFQGTGAADDSGLPNDRFFAVRPEGSVSTLKIQRTERGDSAVYLCASSSTMNTEAFFGQGTRLTVV.

The chain joins TRBV21-1 to TRBJ2-1; TCRdb reports TRBD2, a call that lacks DNA to check it against. TRBV21-1 is assigned pseudogene status. The CDR3 contains 22 residues. CDR3 in amino acids: CASSPSNATRGLGTRPSNEQFF.

J is TRBJ2-7 and V is TRBV5-1. The CDR3 has 14 amino acids. Germline V gene lookup returns CDR1 SGHRS and CDR2 YFSETQ. CDR3 amino acids: CASSLRDKAYEQYF.

The chain links TRBV27 to TRBJ2-7. Germline V gene sequence: CDR1 MNHEY, CDR2 SMNVEV (reference sequence). The CDR3 totals 14 residues. The CDR3 reads CASSSLQPSYEQYF.

The rearrangement uses TRBV20-1 and TRBJ2-1; absent DNA, TCRdb's TRBD1 call cannot be checked. In germline, CDR1 is DFQATT, CDR2 SNEGSKA (reference sequence). This CDR3 is 14 amino acids long. This CDR3 is CSARDLGPGNEQFF.

The chain uses TRBV9 and TRBJ2-3; TCRdb selects TRBD2, and the lack of DNA leaves this call unchecked. CDR1 SGDLS and CDR2 YYNGEE come from the germline V gene. This CDR3 region has 13 residues. The CDR3 spells CASSIGLPDTQYF.

The chain is built from TRBV13 and TRBJ2-5; TCRdb reports TRBD2, a call that lacks DNA to check it against. The V gene's germline CDR1 is PRHDT and CDR2 FYEKMQ (reference sequence). The CDR3 is made up of 15 amino acids. This CDR3 reads CASCFSGGLQETQYF. The entire variable domain, with the rest obtained from reference TRBV13 and TRBJ2-5, is as follows: AAGVIQSPRHLIKEKRETATLKCYPIPRHDTVYWYQQGPGQDPQFLISFYEKMQSDKGSIPDRFSAQQFSDYHSELNMSSLELGDSALYFCASCFSGGLQETQYFGPGTRLLVL.

This chain connects TRBV12-3 or TRBV12-4 to TRBJ2-7; TCRdb designates TRBD1, a call that cannot be tested without DNA. This CDR3 is built from 14 residues. The chain's CDR3 is CASSPGTGPYEQYF.

This chain connects TRBV4-1 to TRBJ1-1. CDR3 length equals 12 residues. Germline-derived CDR1 and CDR2 are MGHRA and YSYEKL. The chain's CDR3 is CASSQEGVEAFF.

The V call is TRBV29-1, the J call TRBJ2-3; no DNA is available, so the TRBD1 call from TCRdb remains unchecked. This CDR3 comprises 15 residues. Looked up from germline, CDR1 is SQVTM and CDR2 is ANQGSEA. The CDR3 is CSVLTPGTGTDTQYF.

J is TRBJ2-3 and V is TRBV20-1; with no DNA, the TCRdb D assignment of TRBD1 cannot be verified. Germline CDR1 is DFQATT and CDR2 is SNEGSKA (reference sequence). The CDR3 extends over 13 amino acids. The CDR3 here is CSAREAPTDTQYF.

This sequence joins TRBV7-2 and TRBJ2-1; the TCRdb call, TRBD1, lacks DNA for checking. The CDR3 is 15 residues long. From germline, CDR1 is SGHTA and CDR2 FQGNSA. CDR3 protein: CASSFWAGGAEEQFF.

The chain links TRBV12-3 or TRBV12-4 to TRBJ1-4; TCRdb outputs TRBD1, but without DNA this stays unchecked. The CDR3 is 15 amino acids. The CDR3 region is CASGAALTTNEKLFF.

This chain uses TRBV20-1 with TRBJ2-7. Germline loops: CDR1 DFQATT, CDR2 SNEGSKA (reference sequence). The CDR3 sequence is 13 residues long. The CDR3 region is CSARITSSYEQYF.

J is TRBJ2-1 and V is TRBV2; lacking DNA, the TRBD1 call made by TCRdb goes unchecked. Germline V gene sequence: CDR1 SNHLY, CDR2 FYNNEI. The CDR3 is made up of 12 amino acids. The CDR3 sequence: CASSSGPKEQFF.

The rearrangement uses TRBV19 and TRBJ2-7; TCRdb proposes TRBD1, but this gene call is untestable without DNA. The CDR3 runs 15 residues. CDR1 is LNHDA, CDR2 SQIVND, per germline (reference sequence). The CDR3 loop is CASSIPTGQSYEQYF.

The CDR3 here is CSTQPGLATPSSYNEQFF. V is TRBV29-1 and J is TRBJ2-1; TCRdb selects TRBD2, and the lack of DNA leaves this call unchecked. The CDR3 contains 18 residues. Germline CDR1 is SQVTM and CDR2 is ANQGSEA.

This chain joins TRBV27 and TRBJ2-7; TCRdb selects TRBD1, and the lack of DNA leaves this call unchecked. The CDR3 is 15 residues long. Germline V CDR1 and CDR2: MNHEY, SMNVEV (reference sequence). The CDR3 here is CASSLRGGTHYEQYF.

The chain joins TRBV29-1 to TRBJ2-2. Per germline, CDR1 SQVTM and CDR2 ANQGSEA. This CDR3 contains 14 residues. CDR3 amino acids: CSVELTGNTGELFF.

This chain links TRBV5-1 with TRBJ2-7; no DNA is available, so the TRBD1 call from TCRdb remains unchecked. CDR1 SGHRS and CDR2 YFSETQ come from the germline V gene. CDR3 length: 15 amino acids. CDR3 amino acids: CASSLASDSHYEQYF.

The CDR3 loop is CASSEMTTYNEQFF. The V gene is TRBV25-1, the J gene TRBJ2-1. Germline assignment: CDR1 MGHDK and CDR2 SYGVNS. The CDR3 totals 14 residues.

The chain uses TRBV7-9 and TRBJ1-1; there is no DNA to check the TCRdb D call of TRBD1. The CDR3 is 14 amino acids. Germline lookup yields CDR1 SEHNR and CDR2 FQNEAQ (reference sequence). This CDR3 is CAGASTGGVSEAFF.

The rearrangement uses TRBV29-1 and TRBJ2-7. This CDR3 has 12 residues. The germline V gene encodes CDR1 SQVTM and CDR2 ANQGSEA. This chain's CDR3 is CSVGGSSYEQYF.

This chain uses TRBV5-1 with TRBJ1-2; TCRdb's assignment of TRBD1 cannot be checked, as there is no DNA. Per the germline V gene, CDR1 is SGHRS and CDR2 is YFSETQ. This CDR3 is 15 amino acids long. The CDR3 sequence is CASSLAPGNPYGYTF.

This sequence joins TRBV28 and TRBJ1-1. This CDR3 has 14 amino acids. Germline CDR1 reads MDHEN; CDR2 reads SYDVKM. The CDR3 loop is CASSLIQLNTEAFF.

The chain recombines TRBV29-1 with TRBJ1-4; the TCRdb call, TRBD1, lacks DNA for checking. Germline values: CDR1 SQVTM, CDR2 ANQGSEA. The CDR3 sequence is 16 residues long. CDR3 sequence reads: CSVEGEPNRAGEKLFF. Using reference TRBV29-1 and TRBJ1-4 for the parts outside the CDR3, the full variable domain is SAVISQKPSRDICQRGTSLTIQCQVDSQVTMMFWYRQQPGQSLTLIATANQGSEATYESGFVIDKFPISRPNLTFSTLTVSNMSPEDSSIYLCSVEGEPNRAGEKLFFGSGTQLSVL.

The chain links TRBV29-1 to TRBJ1-2. CDR1 is SQVTM and CDR2 is ANQGSEA in the germline V gene. The CDR3 covers 13 residues. CDR3: CSVDSEGDYGYTF.